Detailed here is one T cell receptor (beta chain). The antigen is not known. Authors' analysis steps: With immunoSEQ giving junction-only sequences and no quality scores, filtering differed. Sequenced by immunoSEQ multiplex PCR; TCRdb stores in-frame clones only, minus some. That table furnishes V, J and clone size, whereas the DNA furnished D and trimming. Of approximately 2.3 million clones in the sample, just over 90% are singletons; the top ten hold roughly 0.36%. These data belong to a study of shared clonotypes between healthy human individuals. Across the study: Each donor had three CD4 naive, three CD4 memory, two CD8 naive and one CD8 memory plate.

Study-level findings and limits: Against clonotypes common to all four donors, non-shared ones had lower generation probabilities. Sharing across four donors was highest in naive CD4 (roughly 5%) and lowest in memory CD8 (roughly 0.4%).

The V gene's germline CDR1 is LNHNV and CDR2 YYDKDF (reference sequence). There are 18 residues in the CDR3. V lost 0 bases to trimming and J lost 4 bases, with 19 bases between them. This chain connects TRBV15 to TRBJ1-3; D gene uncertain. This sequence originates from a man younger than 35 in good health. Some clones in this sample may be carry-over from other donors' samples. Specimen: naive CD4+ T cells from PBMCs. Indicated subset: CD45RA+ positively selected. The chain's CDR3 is CATSRDQSEEGRGNTIYF. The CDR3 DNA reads TGTGCCACCAGCAGAGATCAATCGGAGGAGGGTAGAGGAAACACCATATATTTT.